Listed below are T cell receptor beta chains from one sample, sequenced in a study of human T cells and chemical hapten exposure. TCRdb reanalysed the RACE reads using MiXCR and keeps one entry per CDR3 protein. The table includes tens of thousands of distinct CDR3 sequences, 32% detected once. Sequencing was performed on whole blood, taken in connection with sensitization to the hapten diphenylcyclopropenone (DPC). The receptors stem from a man in his forties with alopecia areata. Some clones in this sample may be carry-over from other donors' samples. CDR3s include the opening cysteine and the closing phenylalanine or tryptophan. A D gene is named only where the DNA matches it firmly. Some rows have no size entry. The others give once, few or many, or a class for an expanded clone.

j_call: TRBJ2-1
d_call: NA
clone_size: few
v_call: TRBV20-1
cdr3_aa: CSARVRGVRGEQFF
cdr3_nt: TGCAGTGCTAGAGTAAGGGGGGTGCGGGGTGAGCAGTTCTTC

j_call: TRBJ2-2
d_call: NA
clone_size: NA
v_call: TRBV7-9
cdr3_aa: CASSFEGPRTGELFF
cdr3_nt: TGTGCCAGCAGCTTCGAGGGGCCGCGCACCGGGGAGCTGTTTTTT

j_call: TRBJ1-1
d_call: NA
clone_size: NA
v_call: TRBV12-3/TRBV12-4
cdr3_aa: CASSLRLQYDTEAFF
cdr3_nt: TGTGCCAGCAGTTTACGTCTACAGTACGACACTGAAGCTTTCTTT

j_call: TRBJ2-2
d_call: NA
clone_size: few
v_call: TRBV9
cdr3_aa: CASSATWQAGELFF
cdr3_nt: TGTGCCAGCAGCGCGACTTGGCAGGCCGGGGAGCTGTTTTTT

j_call: TRBJ1-6
d_call: NA
clone_size: NA
v_call: TRBV6-2/TRBV6-3
cdr3_aa: CASTRSSYNSPLHF
cdr3_nt: TGTGCCAGCACCCGGAGCTCCTATAATTCACCCCTCCACTTT

j_call: TRBJ1-2
d_call: NA
clone_size: NA
v_call: TRBV18
cdr3_aa: CASSPPSGLPTGYTF
cdr3_nt: TGTGCCAGCTCACCCCCGTCAGGGTTACCTACCGGCTACACCTTC

j_call: TRBJ2-7
d_call: NA
clone_size: NA
v_call: TRBV9
cdr3_aa: CASSVASSALYEQYF
cdr3_nt: TGTGCCAGCAGCGTAGCTTCTTCCGCCCTCTACGAGCAGTACTTC

j_call: TRBJ1-5
d_call: NA
clone_size: NA
v_call: TRBV19
cdr3_aa: CASSIRTPSTNQPQHF
cdr3_nt: TGTGCCAGTAGTATACGGACGCCTAGTACTAATCAGCCCCAGCATTTT

j_call: TRBJ1-6
d_call: TRBD1
clone_size: NA
v_call: TRBV11-2
cdr3_aa: CASSLVWDRAFYNSPLHF
cdr3_nt: TGTGCCAGCAGCTTAGTATGGGACAGAGCGTTCTATAATTCACCCCTCCACTTT

j_call: TRBJ2-1
d_call: TRBD2
clone_size: NA
v_call: TRBV9
cdr3_aa: CASSAAVSGDEQFF
cdr3_nt: TGTGCCAGCAGCGCCGCGGTTAGCGGGGATGAGCAGTTCTTC

j_call: TRBJ1-6
d_call: NA
clone_size: NA
v_call: TRBV2
cdr3_aa: CASSEVFAPLHF
cdr3_nt: TGTGCCAGCAGTGAAGTCTTTGCGCCCCTCCACTTT

j_call: TRBJ2-7
d_call: TRBD2
clone_size: few
v_call: TRBV20-1
cdr3_aa: CSARDRPRLAGFGYF
cdr3_nt: TGCAGTGCTAGAGATCGGCCGAGACTAGCGGGGTTTGGGTACTTC

j_call: TRBJ2-7
d_call: NA
clone_size: few
v_call: TRBV6-5
cdr3_aa: CASSYSERREQYF
cdr3_nt: TGTGCCAGCAGTTACTCAGAGCGTCGGGAGCAGTACTTC

j_call: TRBJ1-6
d_call: TRBD1
clone_size: NA
v_call: TRBV28
cdr3_aa: CASSPGGAGSPLHF
cdr3_nt: TGTGCCAGCAGCCCAGGGGGCGCGGGGTCACCCCTCCACTTT

j_call: TRBJ2-7
d_call: NA
clone_size: NA
v_call: TRBV5-4
cdr3_aa: CASSRGRGVSYEQYF
cdr3_nt: TGTGCCAGCAGCCGTGGGCGGGGCGTTTCCTACGAGCAGTACTTC

j_call: TRBJ2-2
d_call: TRBD2
clone_size: NA
v_call: TRBV27
cdr3_aa: CASSLSWLAGVRELFF
cdr3_nt: TGTGCCAGCAGTTTATCTTGGCTAGCGGGAGTTAGGGAGCTGTTTTTT

j_call: TRBJ2-5
d_call: TRBD1
clone_size: NA
v_call: TRBV6-1
cdr3_aa: CASSAAPTGDETQYF
cdr3_nt: TGTGCCAGCAGTGCGGCCCCGACAGGGGATGAGACCCAGTACTTC

j_call: TRBJ2-7
d_call: NA
clone_size: few
v_call: TRBV3-1
cdr3_aa: CASSPLSSYEQYF
cdr3_nt: TGTGCCAGCAGCCCTTTGAGTTCCTACGAGCAGTACTTC

j_call: TRBJ1-2
d_call: NA
clone_size: once
v_call: TRBV29-1
cdr3_aa: CSVGTGASSNYGYTF
cdr3_nt: TGCAGCGTTGGTACAGGTGCCTCCTCTAACTATGGCTACACCTTC

j_call: TRBJ2-1
d_call: TRBD2
clone_size: NA
v_call: TRBV10-3
cdr3_aa: CAISRTSGRDPYNEQFF
cdr3_nt: TGTGCCATCAGCCGGACTAGCGGGAGGGATCCCTACAATGAGCAGTTCTTC

j_call: TRBJ1-1
d_call: NA
clone_size: NA
v_call: TRBV4-1
cdr3_aa: CASSQGPEAFF
cdr3_nt: TGCGCCAGCAGCCAAGGTCCTGAAGCTTTCTTT

j_call: TRBJ2-3
d_call: NA
clone_size: NA
v_call: TRBV7-8
cdr3_aa: CASSFEGRSTDTQYF
cdr3_nt: TGTGCCAGCAGCTTTGAGGGGCGAAGCACAGATACGCAGTATTTT

j_call: TRBJ2-5
d_call: TRBD1
clone_size: NA
v_call: TRBV5-4
cdr3_aa: CASSVTGASLQETQYF
cdr3_nt: TGTGCCAGCAGCGTCACAGGGGCGAGCCTCCAAGAGACCCAGTACTTC

j_call: TRBJ1-5
d_call: NA
clone_size: NA
v_call: TRBV6-1
cdr3_aa: CASSEEKFHSNQPQHF
cdr3_nt: TGTGCCAGCAGTGAAGAAAAGTTTCATAGCAATCAGCCCCAGCATTTT

j_call: TRBJ2-1
d_call: NA
clone_size: NA
v_call: TRBV12-3/TRBV12-4
cdr3_aa: CASSFWGNEQFF
cdr3_nt: TGTGCCAGCAGTTTTTGGGGGAATGAGCAGTTCTTC

j_call: TRBJ2-5
d_call: TRBD1
clone_size: many
v_call: TRBV5-6
cdr3_aa: CASSLGDRGQETQYF
cdr3_nt: TGTGCCAGCAGCTTGGGGGACAGGGGGCAAGAGACCCAGTACTTC

j_call: TRBJ2-7
d_call: NA
clone_size: few
v_call: TRBV28
cdr3_aa: CASSPPGTYEQYF
cdr3_nt: TGTGCCAGCAGTCCCCCCGGGACCTACGAGCAGTACTTC

j_call: TRBJ2-1
d_call: TRBD2
clone_size: NA
v_call: TRBV6-5
cdr3_aa: CASSYTGGAWHEQFF
cdr3_nt: TGTGCCAGCAGTTACACGGGAGGGGCTTGGCATGAGCAGTTCTTC

j_call: TRBJ1-4
d_call: TRBD1
clone_size: few
v_call: TRBV5-4
cdr3_aa: CASSPRQGINEKLFF
cdr3_nt: TGTGCCAGCAGCCCACGACAGGGTATTAATGAAAAACTGTTTTTT

j_call: TRBJ1-3
d_call: TRBD1
clone_size: few
v_call: TRBV6-5
cdr3_aa: CASSRDRGSGNTIYF
cdr3_nt: TGTGCCAGCAGCCGCGACAGGGGCTCTGGAAACACCATATATTTT

j_call: TRBJ1-6
d_call: TRBD1
clone_size: NA
v_call: TRBV18
cdr3_aa: CASNGQGNNSPLHF
cdr3_nt: TGTGCCAGCAACGGACAGGGGAATAATTCACCCCTCCACTTT

j_call: TRBJ2-3
d_call: TRBD2
clone_size: NA
v_call: TRBV7-9
cdr3_aa: CASSSTSGLSASPDTQYF
cdr3_nt: TGTGCCAGCAGCTCGACTAGCGGTTTAAGTGCTAGTCCAGATACGCAGTATTTT

j_call: TRBJ1-4
d_call: NA
clone_size: NA
v_call: TRBV4-1
cdr3_aa: CASSQVGAQGASNDKKLFF
cdr3_nt: TGCGCCAGCAGCCAAGTCGGGGCACAGGGTGCTAGTAATGATAAAAAACTGTTTTTT

j_call: TRBJ2-1
d_call: NA
clone_size: few
v_call: TRBV19
cdr3_aa: CASSIGGNEQFF
cdr3_nt: TGTGCCAGTAGTATAGGAGGAAATGAGCAGTTCTTC